This T cell receptor beta chain was sequenced for a study of blood T cells in healthy people across ages. Study-level points and caveats: Whereas aged donors had fewer naive CD4+ cells, long-lived donors had more of them and higher diversity.

As concerns this clonotype: What it binds is unknown.

This CDR3 region has 17 residues. V gave up 6 bases and J gave up 0 bases, with 19 bases separating them. Per the germline V gene, CDR1 is SNHLY and CDR2 is FYNNEI. A sample-barcoded 5' primer and a J-beta primer mix were used in a second PCR of roughly 7 to 12 cycles. From the 5' RACE reads, TCRdb called clonotypes with MiXCR, one entry per CDR3 protein. The sample records fewer than 700,000 distinct CDR3 sequences, around 43% being singletons. The sequence was obtained from a man older than 75 in good health. The V and J genes are TRBV2 and TRBJ2-3; the D is unclear. Sequenced input: blood. CDR3 nucleotide sequence: TGTGCCAGCAGCGATCCTACTACTATAGTTAGCACAGATACGCAGTATTTT. Residues: CASSDPTTIVSTDTQYF.